This TCR beta chain was observed in a study of T cell responses to AZD1222 COVID-19 vaccine. Study-level results: Among those given AZD1222, only 6 or 7 were seropositive at baseline.

Repertoires were generated with immunoSEQ multiplex PCR, while TCRdb's copy carries only in-frame clones and drops some. The repertoire holds 180,000 or so clones, with just over 90% as singletons. With regard to this clone: No antigen is known for it.

The CDR3 is made up of 16 amino acids. Trimming cost V 1 base and J 5 bases; bases outside gene matches: 7. Germline V gene data show CDR1 as MNHEY and CDR2 as SVGEGT. Here the sequenced sample was peripheral blood, taken on day 0 of AZD1222 vaccination. The chain has TRBV6-2 or TRBV6-3 and TRBJ1-2; 10 nucleotides align to TRBD1. This TCR was recovered from an adult in good health. Written as DNA, the CDR3 is TGTGCCAGCAGTTACTTGGGACAGGGGCCGGGGTATGGCTACACCTTC. Amino acid sequence: CASSYLGQGPGYGYTF.